The 10 T cell receptor beta chains in this list originate from one sample, sequenced in a study of T cells in Graves' hyperthyroidism and ophthalmopathy. Researchers amplified the TCR beta CDR3 regions from RNA transcripts. With the HTBI primer set, the TCR CDR3 went through a first round of RT-PCR. MiXCR, run by TCRdb on the multiplex PCR reads, gives a single entry per CDR3 protein. Among fewer than 850,000 distinct CDR3 sequences listed, around 15% were seen once. Sequencing was performed on blood. All receptors come from a man aged 50 to 59 with Graves' hyperthyroidism.

This clonotype was counted many times. The chain uses TRBV28 and TRBJ2-1, with TRBD2 matching 12 bases. The CDR3 length is 15 residues. V shed 6 bases and J 10 bases; nucleotides not matched to a gene: 10. Germline V CDR1 and CDR2: MDHEN, SYDVKM. The CDR3 bases are TGTGCCAGCAGCCTACTAGCGGGAGGCCCCTTGGAGCAGTTCTTC. Protein: CASSLLAGGPLEQFF. The full variable domain, with the rest looked up from reference TRBV28 and TRBJ2-1, is DVKVTQSSRYLVKRTGEKVFLECVQDMDHENMFWYRQDPGLGLRLIYFSYDVKMKEKGDIPEGYSVSREKKERFSLILESASTNQTSMYLCASSLLAGGPLEQFFGPGTRLTVL.

The sample holds many counts of this clonotype. V usage is TRBV2 and J usage is TRBJ2-3; 13 nucleotides agree with TRBD2. The junction had 9 bases not matched to a gene; V was cut back by 8 bases and J by 4 bases. From germline, CDR1 is SNHLY and CDR2 FYNNEI. The CDR3 is made up of 16 amino acids. CDR3 sequence reads: CASSTTSGRAPDTQYF. For the CDR3, the DNA is TGTGCCAGCTCGACCACTAGCGGGAGGGCTCCAGATACGCAGTATTTT.

This clonotype was seen more than once but under ten times. The chain couples TRBV20-1 to TRBJ2-3, with D tentatively TRBD2 (6 bases). The germline CDR1 and CDR2 sequences are DFQATT and SNEGSKA (reference sequence). V gave up 7 bases and J gave up 0 bases, with 20 bases separating them. The CDR3 runs to 16 residues. The CDR3 coding sequence is TGCAGTGTCCCACCCCCGGGACTTCCTAGCACAGATACGCAGTATTTT. Its translation: CSVPPPGLPSTDTQYF.

This clonotype was seen at least ten times. The V gene is TRBV6-2 or TRBV6-3, the J gene TRBJ2-1, with unresolved D. With 6 bases removed from V and 6 bases from J, the gap between germline ends came to 21 bases. The CDR3 contains 16 residues. CDR1 and CDR2 from the germline V gene are MNHEY and SVGEGT. CDR3 sequence reads: CASRHTRGFEVNEQFF. CDR3 DNA sequence: TGTGCCAGCAGACACACCCGAGGTTTTGAAGTCAATGAGCAGTTCTTC.

The V and J genes are TRBV9 and TRBJ1-3, with D unresolved. Germline V CDR1 and CDR2: SGDLS, YYNGEE. The V end lost 2 bases, the J end lost 4 bases, and 10 bases lay between the germline ends. There are 14 residues in the CDR3. The CDR3, as DNA: TGTGCCAGCAGCGTCAGAAGCCTCGGAAACACCATATATTTT. Translation gives CASSVRSLGNTIYF.

At least ten counts were recorded for this clonotype. The chain couples TRBV12-3 or TRBV12-4 to TRBJ2-3; no definite D call. The CDR3 contains 12 residues. V was clipped by 3 bases and J by 5 bases, with 6 bases between them. The CDR3 DNA follows: TGTGCCAGCAGTTTTTCAGGAGATACGCAGTATTTT. Amino acids: CASSFSGDTQYF.

Many counts were recorded for this clonotype. The gene calls are TRBV2 and TRBJ2-1, with no clear D. The CDR3 runs to 13 residues. The V end was cut by 7 bases, the J end by 5 bases, with 12 bases between. CDR1 SNHLY and CDR2 FYNNEI come from the germline V gene. CDR3 coding DNA: TGTGCCAGCAAGGAAAACATCCACAATGAGCAGTTCTTC. Protein sequence: CASKENIHNEQFF.

This clonotype was seen at least ten times. The chain is built from TRBV28 and TRBJ1-5; D is unclear. Germline V gene sequence: CDR1 MDHEN, CDR2 SYDVKM. Trimming took 6 bases from V and 1 from J, leaving 10 bases between them. CDR3 length: 14 residues. The CDR3 DNA reads as TGTGCCAGCAGGCCCCCGGAAAGCAATCAGCCCCAGCATTTT. As protein: CASRPPESNQPQHF. Drawing the rest from reference TRBV28 and TRBJ1-5, the complete variable domain is DVKVTQSSRYLVKRTGEKVFLECVQDMDHENMFWYRQDPGLGLRLIYFSYDVKMKEKGDIPEGYSVSREKKERFSLILESASTNQTSMYLCASRPPESNQPQHFGDGTRLSIL.

This clonotype was counted ten times or more. The chain employs TRBV28 and TRBJ2-1; tentative D call: TRBD2 (5 bases). The germline V and J ends were trimmed by 6 bases and 7 bases, with 16 bases remaining between them. Per the germline V gene, CDR1 is MDHEN and CDR2 is SYDVKM. This CDR3 comprises 14 residues. The CDR3 sequence is CASSPLDSWNEQFF. The DNA for the CDR3 is TGTGCCAGCAGCCCACTAGATTCCTGGAATGAGCAGTTCTTC.

Ten or more counts support this clonotype. V is TRBV10-2 and J is TRBJ1-1; D is perhaps TRBD1 (5 bases). The CDR3 is 15 amino acids. The V gene lost 6 bases and the J gene lost 0 bases, with 14 bases spanning the gap. Germline-derived CDR1 and CDR2 are WSHSY and SAAADI. CDR3 nucleotides: TGCGCCAGCAGCACTCGGACGGACATGAACACTGAAGCTTTCTTT. This translates into CASSTRTDMNTEAFF.